The present TCR beta chain was sequenced within a study of shared clonotypes between healthy human individuals. The V segment lost 0 bases and the J segment 3 bases; nucleotides outside the gene matches: 4. The CDR3 totals 15 residues. Per germline, CDR1 ENHRY and CDR2 SYGVKD. Overall study findings and caveats: Researchers sampled blood only, noting tissue repertoires likely differ. Naive subsets, compared against memory subsets, generally had larger estimated richness values.

The repertoire was sequenced with immunoSEQ multiplex PCR; TCRdb's copy has only in-frame clones and lacks some. The sample lists nearly 2 million clones; about 95% were seen once. The naive CD8 population came from CD45RO-negative cells selected for CCR7, without terminally differentiated effector memory CD45RA+ cells. Note on this clone: Antigen: not known.

V and J are TRBV10-3 and TRBJ1-2, with TRBD1 matching 7 bases. The sequence derives from a man younger than 35 in good health. The sequenced sample was naive CD8+ T cells sorted from blood. For the CDR3, the DNA is TGTGCCATCAGTGAGTCTCTAGGGACAGACTATGGCTACACCTTC. As protein: CAISESLGTDYGYTF.